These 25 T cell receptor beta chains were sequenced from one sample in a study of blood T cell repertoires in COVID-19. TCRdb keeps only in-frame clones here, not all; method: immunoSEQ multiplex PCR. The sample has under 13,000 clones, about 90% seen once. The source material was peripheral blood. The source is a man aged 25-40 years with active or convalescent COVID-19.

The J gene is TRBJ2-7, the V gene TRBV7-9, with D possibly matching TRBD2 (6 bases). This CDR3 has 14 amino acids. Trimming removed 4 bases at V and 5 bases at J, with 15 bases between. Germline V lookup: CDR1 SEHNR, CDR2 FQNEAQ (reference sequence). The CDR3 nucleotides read TGTGCCAGCAGCTCCCGGGAGAAGGCGGACGAGCAGTACTTC. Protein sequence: CASSSREKADEQYF.

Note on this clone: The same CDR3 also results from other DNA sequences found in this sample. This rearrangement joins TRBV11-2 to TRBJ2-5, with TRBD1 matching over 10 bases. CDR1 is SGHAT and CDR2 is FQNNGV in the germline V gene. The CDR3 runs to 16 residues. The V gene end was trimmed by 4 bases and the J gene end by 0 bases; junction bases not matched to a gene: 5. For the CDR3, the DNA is TGTGCCAGCAGCTCCCGGGACAGGGGCCACCAAGAGACCCAGTACTTC. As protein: CASSSRDRGHQETQYF. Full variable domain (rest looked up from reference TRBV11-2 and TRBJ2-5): EAGVAQSPRYKIIEKRQSVAFWCNPISGHATLYWYQQILGQGPKLLIQFQNNGVVDDSQLPKDRFSAERLKGVDSTLKIQPAKLEDSAVYLCASSSRDRGHQETQYFGPGTRLLVL.

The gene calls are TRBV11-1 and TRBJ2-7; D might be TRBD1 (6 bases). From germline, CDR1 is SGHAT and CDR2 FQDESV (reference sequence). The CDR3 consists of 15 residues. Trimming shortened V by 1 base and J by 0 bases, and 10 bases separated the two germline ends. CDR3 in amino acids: CASSLGDMSSYEQYF. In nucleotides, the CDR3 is TGTGCCAGCAGCTTAGGGGACATGAGCTCCTACGAGCAGTACTTC.

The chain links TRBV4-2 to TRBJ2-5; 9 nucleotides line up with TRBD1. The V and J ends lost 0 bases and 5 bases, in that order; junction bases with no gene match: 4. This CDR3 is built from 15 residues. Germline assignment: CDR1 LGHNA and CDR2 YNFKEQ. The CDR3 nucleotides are TGTGCCAGCAGCCAAGAAACAGGGGGCGTGGAGACCCAGTACTTC. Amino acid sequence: CASSQETGGVETQYF.

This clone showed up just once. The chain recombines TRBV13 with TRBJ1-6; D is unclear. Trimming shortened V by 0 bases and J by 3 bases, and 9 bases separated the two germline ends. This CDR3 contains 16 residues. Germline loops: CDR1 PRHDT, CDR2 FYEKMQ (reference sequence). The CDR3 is CASSLGPNSYNSPLHF. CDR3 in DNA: TGTGCCAGCAGCTTAGGTCCCAACAGCTATAATTCACCCCTCCACTTT. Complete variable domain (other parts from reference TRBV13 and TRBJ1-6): AAGVIQSPRHLIKEKRETATLKCYPIPRHDTVYWYQQGPGQDPQFLISFYEKMQSDKGSIPDRFSAQQFSDYHSELNMSSLELGDSALYFCASSLGPNSYNSPLHFGNGTRLTVT.

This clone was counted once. CDR3 bases: TGTGCCAGCAGTACCCCCACAGGGGGCTATGGCTACACCTTC. Protein: CASSTPTGGYGYTF. V gene TRBV6-5 combines with J gene TRBJ1-2; TRBD1 aligns across 8 bases. From germline, CDR1 is MNHEY and CDR2 SVGAGI. J gave up 4 bases and V 5 bases, and 6 bases lay outside the gene matches. There are 14 residues in the CDR3.

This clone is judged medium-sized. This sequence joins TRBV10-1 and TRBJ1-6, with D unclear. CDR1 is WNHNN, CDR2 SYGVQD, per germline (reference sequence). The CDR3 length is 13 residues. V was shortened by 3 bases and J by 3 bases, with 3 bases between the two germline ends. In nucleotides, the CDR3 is TGCGCCAGCAGTGACAACTATAATTCACCCCTCCACTTT. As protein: CASSDNYNSPLHF.

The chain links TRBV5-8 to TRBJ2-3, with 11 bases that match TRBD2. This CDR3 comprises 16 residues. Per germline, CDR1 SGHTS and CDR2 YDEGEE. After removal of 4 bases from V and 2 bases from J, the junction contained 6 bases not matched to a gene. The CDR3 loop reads CASSGGTSGVTDTQYF. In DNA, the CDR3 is TGTGCCAGCAGCGGGGGGACTAGCGGTGTCACAGATACGCAGTATTTT.

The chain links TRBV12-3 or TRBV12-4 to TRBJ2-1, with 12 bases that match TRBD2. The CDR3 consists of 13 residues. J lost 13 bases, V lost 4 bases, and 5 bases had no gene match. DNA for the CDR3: TGTGCCAGCAGTTCGGGACTAGCGGGTCGTCAGTTCTTC. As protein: CASSSGLAGRQFF.

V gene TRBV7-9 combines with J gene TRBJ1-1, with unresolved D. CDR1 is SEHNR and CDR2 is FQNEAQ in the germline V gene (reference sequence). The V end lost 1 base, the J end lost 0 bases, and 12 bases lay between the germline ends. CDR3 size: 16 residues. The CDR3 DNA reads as TGTGCCAGCAGCTTAGAGTCGTACACACTGAACACTGAAGCTTTCTTT. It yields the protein CASSLESYTLNTEAFF.

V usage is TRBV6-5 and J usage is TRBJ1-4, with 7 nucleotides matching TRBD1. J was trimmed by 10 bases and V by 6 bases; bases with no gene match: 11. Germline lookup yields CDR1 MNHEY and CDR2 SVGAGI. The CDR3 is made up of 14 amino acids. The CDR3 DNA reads TGTGCCAGCAGCCCCGACAGGGCGGTTGGAAAACTGTTTTTT. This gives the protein CASSPDRAVGKLFF.

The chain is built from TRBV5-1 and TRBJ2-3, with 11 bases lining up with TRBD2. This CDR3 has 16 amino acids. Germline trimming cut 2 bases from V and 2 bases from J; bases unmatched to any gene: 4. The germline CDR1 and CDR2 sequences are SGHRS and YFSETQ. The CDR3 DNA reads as TGCGCCAGCAGCTTCTCTAGCGGGGGGCCCACAGATACGCAGTATTTT. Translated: CASSFSSGGPTDTQYF.

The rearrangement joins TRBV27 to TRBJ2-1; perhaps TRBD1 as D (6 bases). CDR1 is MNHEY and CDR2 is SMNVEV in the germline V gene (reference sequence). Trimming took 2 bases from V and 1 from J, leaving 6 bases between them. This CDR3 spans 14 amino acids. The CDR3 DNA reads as TGTGCCAGCAGTTTAAGGGGGTCCTACAATGAGCAGTTCTTC. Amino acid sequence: CASSLRGSYNEQFF.

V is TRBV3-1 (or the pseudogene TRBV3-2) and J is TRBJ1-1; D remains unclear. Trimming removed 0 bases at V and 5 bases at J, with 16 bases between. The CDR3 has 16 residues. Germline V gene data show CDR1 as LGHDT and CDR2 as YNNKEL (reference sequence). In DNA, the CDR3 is TGTGCCAGCAGCCAAGATCTGAGGGAAGTTTGGACTGAAGCTTTCTTT. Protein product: CASSQDLREVWTEAFF.

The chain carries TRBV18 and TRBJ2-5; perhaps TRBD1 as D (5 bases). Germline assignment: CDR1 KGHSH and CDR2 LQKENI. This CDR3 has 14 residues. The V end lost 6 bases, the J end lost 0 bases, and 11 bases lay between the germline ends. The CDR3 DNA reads TGTGCCAGCTCGCTTGGGGCGGACCAAGAGACCCAGTACTTC. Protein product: CASSLGADQETQYF.

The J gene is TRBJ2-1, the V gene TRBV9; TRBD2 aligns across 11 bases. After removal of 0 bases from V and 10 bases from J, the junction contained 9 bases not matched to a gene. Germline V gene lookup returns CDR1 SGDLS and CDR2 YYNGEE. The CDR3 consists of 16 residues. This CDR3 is CASSVGLAGGQWEQFF. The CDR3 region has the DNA TGTGCCAGCAGCGTAGGGCTAGCGGGGGGCCAATGGGAGCAGTTCTTC.

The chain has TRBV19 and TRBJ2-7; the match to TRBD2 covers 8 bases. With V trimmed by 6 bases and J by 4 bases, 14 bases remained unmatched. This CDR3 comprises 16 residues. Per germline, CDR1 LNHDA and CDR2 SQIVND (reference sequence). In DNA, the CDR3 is TGTGCCAGTAGCTTCGCGGCGACTAGCGCCGAATACGAGCAGTACTTC. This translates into CASSFAATSAEYEQYF.

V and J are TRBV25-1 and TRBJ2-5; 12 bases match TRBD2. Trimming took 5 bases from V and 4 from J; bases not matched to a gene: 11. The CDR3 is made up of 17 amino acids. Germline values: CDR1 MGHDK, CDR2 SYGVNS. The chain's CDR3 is CASSQRRLAGVGETQYF. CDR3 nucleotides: TGTGCCAGCAGTCAGAGGAGACTAGCGGGGGTTGGAGAGACCCAGTACTTC.

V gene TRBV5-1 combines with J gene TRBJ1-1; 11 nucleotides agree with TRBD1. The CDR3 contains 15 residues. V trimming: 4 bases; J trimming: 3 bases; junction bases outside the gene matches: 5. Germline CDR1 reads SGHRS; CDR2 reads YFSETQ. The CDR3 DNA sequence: TGCGCCAGCAGCACCGGACAGGGGGCGGACACTGAAGCTTTCTTT. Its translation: CASSTGQGADTEAFF.

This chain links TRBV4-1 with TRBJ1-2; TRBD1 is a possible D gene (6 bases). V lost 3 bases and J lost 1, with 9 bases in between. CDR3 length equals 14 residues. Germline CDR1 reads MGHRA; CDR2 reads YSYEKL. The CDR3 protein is CASSQDSINYGYTF. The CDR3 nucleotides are TGCGCCAGCAGCCAGGACAGTATTAACTATGGCTACACCTTC.

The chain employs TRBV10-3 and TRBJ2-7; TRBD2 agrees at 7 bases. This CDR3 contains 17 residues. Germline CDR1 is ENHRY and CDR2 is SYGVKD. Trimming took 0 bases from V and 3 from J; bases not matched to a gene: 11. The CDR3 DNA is TGTGCCATCAGTGAGTCGGGGGGGTCTAGCGGAGACTACGAGCAGTACTTC. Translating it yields CAISESGGSSGDYEQYF.

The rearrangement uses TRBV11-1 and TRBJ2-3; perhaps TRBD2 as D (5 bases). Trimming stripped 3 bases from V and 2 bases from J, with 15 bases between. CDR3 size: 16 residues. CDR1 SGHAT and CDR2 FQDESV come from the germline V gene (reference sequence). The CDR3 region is CASSFALALTTDTQYF. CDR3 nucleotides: TGTGCCAGCAGCTTTGCTCTAGCTCTTACCACAGATACGCAGTATTTT.

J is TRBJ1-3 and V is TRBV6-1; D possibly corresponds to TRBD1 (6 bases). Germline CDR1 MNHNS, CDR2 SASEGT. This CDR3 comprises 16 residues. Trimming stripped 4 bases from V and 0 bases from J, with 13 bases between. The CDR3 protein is CASSGLTGTSGNTIYF. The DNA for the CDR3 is TGTGCCAGCAGTGGGTTGACAGGTACCTCTGGAAACACCATATATTTT.

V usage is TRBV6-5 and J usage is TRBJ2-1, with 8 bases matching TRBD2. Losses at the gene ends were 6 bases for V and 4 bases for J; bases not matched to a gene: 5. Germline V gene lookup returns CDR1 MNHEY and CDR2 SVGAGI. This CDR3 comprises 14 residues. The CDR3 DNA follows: TGTGCCAGCAGCGGGGGGGCAGGGTACAATGAGCAGTTCTTC. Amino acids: CASSGGAGYNEQFF.

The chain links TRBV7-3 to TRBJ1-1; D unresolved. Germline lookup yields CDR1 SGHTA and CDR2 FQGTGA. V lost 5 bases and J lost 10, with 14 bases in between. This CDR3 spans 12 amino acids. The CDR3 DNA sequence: TGTGCCAGCAGCCCCCCGGGAGGTATAGCTTTCTTT. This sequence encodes CASSPPGGIAFF. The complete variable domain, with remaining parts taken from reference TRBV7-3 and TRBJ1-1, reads GAGVSQTPSNKVTEKGKYVELRCDPISGHTALYWYRQSLGQGPEFLIYFQGTGAADDSGLPNDRFFAVRPEGSVSTLKIQRTERGDSAVYLCASSPPGGIAFFGQGTRLTVV.